One T cell receptor beta chain is described in this entry. Repertoires were generated with immunoSEQ multiplex PCR, while TCRdb's copy carries only in-frame clones and drops some. Of around 96,000 clones in the sample, around 92% were seen once. This specimen belongs to a study of T cell changes during pregnancy in multiple sclerosis. Germline V lookup: CDR1 LGHNA, CDR2 YNFKEQ. CDR3 length: 15 residues. The trim removed 3 bases at V and 3 bases at J, leaving 0 bases unmatched. The input for sequencing was peripheral blood, taken in the third trimester of pregnancy. The chain uses TRBV4-2 and TRBJ2-2, with 11 bases identical to TRBD2. This sequence originates from a female donor with multiple sclerosis, enrolled in a pregnancy study. CDR3: CASSQGLADTGELFF. In nucleotides, the CDR3 is TGTGCCAGCAGCCAGGGACTAGCGGACACCGGGGAGCTGTTTTTT.